The clone carrying this T cell receptor (beta chain) was observed at least ten times. What it binds is not known. TCRdb analysed the 5' RACE reads with MiXCR anew, one entry per CDR3 protein. The profile shows approximately 180,000 distinct CDR3 sequences, 15% to 20% of them singletons. The germline V gene encodes CDR1 MNHEY and CDR2 SMNVEV (reference sequence). V lost 6 bases and J lost 4, with 21 bases in between. CDR3 length equals 16 residues. The entry originates in a study of CD8 T cells in ankylosing spondylitis. Whole-study findings and limits: Relatively rare in peripheral blood, disease-linked clones were also CD8+.

The J gene is TRBJ2-5, the V gene TRBV27; tentative D call: TRBD1 (6 bases). The sequencing sample was made of blood, either unsorted or a sorted T cell fraction (not recorded which). This clonotype was sampled from a male donor aged 10-35 years with ankylosing spondylitis or in good health (not recorded which). CDR3 in amino acids: CASSPDRLRGGETQYF. CDR3 DNA sequence: TGTGCCAGCAGCCCTGACAGGCTCCGGGGTGGAGAGACCCAGTACTTC.